The 20 T cell receptor beta chains presented below share a single source sample, sequenced in a study of T cell changes during pregnancy in multiple sclerosis. TCRdb's copy holds only in-frame clones and misses some; the assay was immunoSEQ multiplex PCR. Here the sample spans some 30,000 clones, 70% to 90% being singletons. Sequencing was performed on CD8+ T cells from peripheral blood mononuclear cells, taken in the second trimester of pregnancy. The receptors stem from a female donor with multiple sclerosis, enrolled in a pregnancy study.

The chain has TRBV6-5 and TRBJ1-1, with D perhaps TRBD1 (6 bases). This CDR3 has 15 amino acids. CDR1 and CDR2 (germline): MNHEY, SVGAGI. The V gene lost 0 bases and the J gene lost 1 base, with 9 bases spanning the gap. The CDR3 spells CASSYSGTPNTEAFF. In DNA form, the CDR3 reads TGTGCCAGCAGTTACTCCGGGACACCGAACACTGAAGCTTTCTTT.

As DNA, the CDR3 is TGTGCCAGCAGCCAAGAATGGGGCTTCCAAGAGACCCAGTACTTC. Translated: CASSQEWGFQETQYF. The rearrangement uses TRBV4-2 and TRBJ2-5; weak D call: TRBD1 (5 bases). The germline V and J ends were trimmed by 0 bases and 1 base, with 9 bases remaining between them. This CDR3 is built from 15 residues. Germline loops: CDR1 LGHNA, CDR2 YNFKEQ.

The gene calls are TRBV11-2 and TRBJ2-1, with TRBD2 identical over 9 bases. Germline CDR1 is SGHAT and CDR2 is FQNNGV. J gave up 6 bases and V 1 base, and 7 bases lay outside the gene matches. There are 16 residues in the CDR3. The CDR3 region is CASSLGVGSGSNEQFF. In nucleotides, the CDR3 is TGTGCCAGCAGCTTAGGAGTAGGTAGCGGGAGCAATGAGCAGTTCTTC.

V usage is TRBV9 and J usage is TRBJ2-2, with 9 bases that match TRBD2. The germline V gene has CDR1 SGDLS and CDR2 YYNGEE. V lost 3 bases to trimming and J lost 6 bases; unmatched junction nucleotides: 18. The CDR3 is made up of 19 amino acids. CDR3 amino acids: CASSAGTVAGVGGSGELFF. The CDR3 DNA follows: TGTGCCAGCAGCGCGGGGACGGTAGCGGGGGTCGGGGGTTCCGGGGAGCTGTTTTTT.

The V and J genes are TRBV6-5 and TRBJ2-1; TRBD2 matches at 9 bases. The germline gives CDR1 MNHEY, CDR2 SVGAGI. J gave up 5 bases and V 5 bases, and 7 bases lay outside the gene matches. This CDR3 is 15 amino acids long. CDR3 sequence (DNA): TGTGCCAGCAGTACTAGCGGGCCCGGGGACAATGAGCAGTTCTTC. As protein: CASSTSGPGDNEQFF.

This clone was counted only a few times. The J gene is TRBJ1-6, the V gene TRBV9; D remains ambiguous. V gave up 0 bases and J gave up 10 bases, with 5 bases separating them. This CDR3 has 12 residues. CDR1 and CDR2 (germline): SGDLS, YYNGEE. CDR3 sequence: CASSVGESPLHF. As DNA, the CDR3 is TGTGCCAGCAGCGTAGGCGAATCACCCCTCCACTTT.

This chain uses TRBV7-9 with TRBJ1-2, with D tentatively TRBD1 (6 bases). The CDR3 consists of 14 residues. Germline CDR1 SEHNR, CDR2 FQNEAQ (reference sequence). Between the trimmed V and J ends, which lost 5 bases and 2 bases, there was a span of 12 bases. CDR3 amino acids: CASSRQAENYGYTF. CDR3 DNA: TGTGCCAGCAGCCGACAGGCCGAGAACTATGGCTACACCTTC.

The chain carries TRBV30 and TRBJ2-7; D is unresolved. V was pared by 0 bases and J by 2 bases, with 8 bases between. Germline V gene data show CDR1 as GTSNPN and CDR2 as SVGIG (reference sequence). This CDR3 has 13 amino acids. This chain's CDR3 is CAWSVTNAYEQYF. The CDR3 DNA sequence: TGTGCCTGGAGTGTCACAAATGCCTACGAGCAGTACTTC.

The chain couples TRBV4-3 to TRBJ1-3; the D is unclear. The CDR3 is made up of 15 amino acids. V shed 0 bases and J shed 0 bases, with 6 bases lying between them. Germline-derived CDR1 and CDR2 are LGHNA and YSLEER. The CDR3 spells CASSQDSGSGNTIYF. The CDR3 bases are TGCGCCAGCAGCCAAGATTCAGGCTCTGGAAACACCATATATTTT.

Concerning this clone: At the DNA level, this CDR3 is encoded by other sequences in the same sample as well. V usage is TRBV2 and J usage is TRBJ1-1; D is unresolved. Germline CDR1 and CDR2: SNHLY and FYNNEI. V dropped 3 bases and J dropped 8 bases, with 19 bases sitting between them. This CDR3 is built from 15 residues. The DNA for the CDR3 is TGTGCCAGCAGTGAGCTTGTGGCTACTGGAGTCGAAGCTTTCTTT. It encodes CASSELVATGVEAFF. Full variable domain (outside the CDR3, taken from reference TRBV2 and TRBJ1-1): EPEVTQTPSHQVTQMGQEVILRCVPISNHLYFYWYRQILGQKVEFLVSFYNNEISEKSEIFDDQFSVERPDGSNFTLKIRSTKLEDSAMYFCASSELVATGVEAFFGQGTRLTVV.

This clone appeared a single time. V usage is TRBV11-2 and J usage is TRBJ2-5; weak D call: TRBD2 (6 bases). There are 15 residues in the CDR3. Germline V gene sequence: CDR1 SGHAT, CDR2 FQNNGV. V gave up 3 bases and J gave up 3 bases, with 14 bases separating them. The CDR3 loop reads CASSFGWEEEETQYF. As DNA, the CDR3 is TGTGCCAGCAGCTTTGGGTGGGAGGAGGAAGAGACCCAGTACTTC.

The CDR3 region has the DNA TGTGCCAGCAGCTCGAGAGTATATTCACCCCTCCACTTT. As protein: CASSSRVYSPLHF. V gene TRBV28 combines with J gene TRBJ1-6; D not certain. CDR1 and CDR2 from the germline V gene are MDHEN and SYDVKM. The CDR3 loop spans 13 amino acids. The germline V and J ends were trimmed by 6 bases and 8 bases, with 11 bases remaining between them.

This rearrangement joins TRBV6-5 to TRBJ1-6; a possible D gene is TRBD1 (5 bases). The CDR3 totals 12 residues. Trimming left V 9 bases short and J 8 bases short, with 11 bases between. Germline V gene lookup returns CDR1 MNHEY and CDR2 SVGAGI. CDR3 residues: CASRRGYSPLHF. The CDR3 nucleotides are TGTGCCAGTCGGAGGGGATATTCACCCCTCCACTTT.

This clone was recorded once. V and J are TRBV7-9 and TRBJ2-1, with 10 bases that match TRBD2. This CDR3 has 19 residues. The V gene's germline CDR1 is SEHNR and CDR2 FQNEAQ (reference sequence). V shed 8 bases, J shed 0 bases, and the junction held 16 bases outside the gene matches. For the CDR3, the DNA is TGTGCCAGCGCTGGAGGGGCTAGCGGGAGTTTAAGCTCCTACAATGAGCAGTTCTTC. This translates into CASAGGASGSLSSYNEQFF.

The sample holds one count of this clone. This chain connects TRBV5-6 to TRBJ2-7; D is unresolved. V shed 1 base and J shed 6 bases, with 8 bases lying between them. Per germline, CDR1 SGHDT and CDR2 YYEEEE. The CDR3 has 12 residues. The CDR3 DNA sequence: TGTGCCAGCAGCTTGCGAGGAACCGAGCAGTACTTC. Protein: CASSLRGTEQYF.

J is TRBJ2-1 and V is TRBV29-1; TRBD2 might be the D (5 bases). CDR1 is SQVTM, CDR2 ANQGSEA, per germline. Trimming removed 3 bases at V and 0 bases at J, with 6 bases between. This CDR3 is 13 amino acids long. CDR3 DNA: TGCAGCGTTGACGGAGGCTCCTACAATGAGCAGTTCTTC. Translation: CSVDGGSYNEQFF.

This chain connects TRBV6-6 to TRBJ1-1; no definite D call. Per the germline V gene, CDR1 is MNHNY and CDR2 is SVGAGI (reference sequence). V lost 5 bases and J lost 2, with 9 bases in between. This CDR3 contains 13 residues. The CDR3 sequence: CASSTPVNTEAFF. CDR3 coding DNA: TGTGCCAGCAGTACCCCAGTTAACACTGAAGCTTTCTTT.

CDR3 nucleotides: TGTGCCACCAGAAACAGGGGCGAGGGAAGAAACACCATATATTTT. The encoded protein is CATRNRGEGRNTIYF. The chain carries TRBV15 and TRBJ1-3; TRBD1 aligns across 7 bases. Germline V gene sequence: CDR1 LNHNV, CDR2 YYDKDF (reference sequence). V gave up 6 bases and J gave up 5 bases; unmatched junction bases: 10. This CDR3 spans 15 amino acids.

The chain links TRBV27 to TRBJ2-3, with 15 bases matching TRBD2. V trimming: 3 bases; J trimming: 0 bases; junction bases outside the gene matches: 4. The CDR3 runs 18 residues. Germline loops: CDR1 MNHEY, CDR2 SMNVEV (reference sequence). CDR3 DNA: TGTGCCAGCAGTTTGGGACTAGCGGGGGGTTCTAGCACAGATACGCAGTATTTT. Its protein is CASSLGLAGGSSTDTQYF.

The rearrangement links TRBV5-6 to TRBJ1-3; D is uncertain. V lost 4 bases to trimming and J lost 10 bases, with 21 bases between them. The CDR3 runs 15 residues. Germline V lookup: CDR1 SGHDT, CDR2 YYEEEE. For the CDR3, the DNA is TGTGCCAGCAGCAATTTCTACAGTCCCGCCTTTACCATATATTTT. Translating gives CASSNFYSPAFTIYF. Together with reference TRBV5-6 and TRBJ1-3, the CDR3 gives the full variable domain: DAGVTQSPTHLIKTRGQQVTLRCSPKSGHDTVSWYQQALGQGPQFIFQYYEEEERQRGNFPDRFSGHQFPNYSSELNVNALLLGDSALYLCASSNFYSPAFTIYFGEGSWLTVV.